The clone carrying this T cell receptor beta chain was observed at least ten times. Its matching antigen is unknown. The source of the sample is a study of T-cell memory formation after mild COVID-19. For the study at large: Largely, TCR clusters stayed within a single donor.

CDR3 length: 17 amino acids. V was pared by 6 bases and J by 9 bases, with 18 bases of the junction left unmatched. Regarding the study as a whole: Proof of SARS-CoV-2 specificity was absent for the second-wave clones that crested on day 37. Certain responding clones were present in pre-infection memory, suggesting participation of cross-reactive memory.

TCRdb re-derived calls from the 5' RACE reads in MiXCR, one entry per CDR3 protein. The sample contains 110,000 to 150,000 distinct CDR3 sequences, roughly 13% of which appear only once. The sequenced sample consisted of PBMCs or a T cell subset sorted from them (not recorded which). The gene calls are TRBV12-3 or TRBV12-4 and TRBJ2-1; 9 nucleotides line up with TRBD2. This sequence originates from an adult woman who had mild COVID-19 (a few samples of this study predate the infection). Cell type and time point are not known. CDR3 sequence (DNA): TGTGCCAGCAGCCTCCAAGCTCCGCGGGAGGGGTATTTTGAGCAGTTCTTC. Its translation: CASSLQAPREGYFEQFF.